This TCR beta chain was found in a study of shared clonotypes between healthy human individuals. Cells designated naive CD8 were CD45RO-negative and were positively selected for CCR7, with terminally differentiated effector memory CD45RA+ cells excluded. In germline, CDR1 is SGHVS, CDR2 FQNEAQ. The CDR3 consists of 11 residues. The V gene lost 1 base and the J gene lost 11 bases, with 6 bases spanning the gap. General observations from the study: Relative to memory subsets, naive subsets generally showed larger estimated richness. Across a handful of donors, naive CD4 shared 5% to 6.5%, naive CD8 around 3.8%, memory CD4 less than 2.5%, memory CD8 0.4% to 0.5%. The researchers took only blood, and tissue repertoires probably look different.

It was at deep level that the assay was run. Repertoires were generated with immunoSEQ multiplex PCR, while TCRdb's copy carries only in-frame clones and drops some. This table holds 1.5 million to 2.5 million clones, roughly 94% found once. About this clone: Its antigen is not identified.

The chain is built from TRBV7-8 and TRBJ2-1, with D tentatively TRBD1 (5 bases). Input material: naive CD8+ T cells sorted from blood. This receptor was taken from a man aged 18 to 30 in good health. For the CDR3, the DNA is TGTGCCAGCAGCTTAGTGGGGCAGCAGTTCTTC. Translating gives CASSLVGQQFF. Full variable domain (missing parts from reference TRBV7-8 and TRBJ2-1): GAGVSQSPRYKVAKRGQDVALRCDPISGHVSLFWYQQALGQGPEFLTYFQNEAQLDKSGLPSDRFFAERPEGSVSTLKIQRTQQEDSAVYLCASSLVGQQFFGPGTRLTVL.